This TCR beta chain was sequenced for a study of regulatory T cells in long-lasting Graves disease. Described time point: newly diagnosed GD, antithyroid drugs for less than 3 months. The TCR library was made from RNA extracted from PBMCs. This clonotype showed up many times. iRepertoire HTBI primers and Arm-PCR of CDR3 regions built TCR beta libraries. TCRdb passed the multiplex PCR reads through MiXCR, listing each CDR3 protein once. The sample yields a few hundred thousand distinct CDR3 sequences, 15% to 20% seen once. The sample was also reused in another study, on T cells in Graves' hyperthyroidism and ophthalmopathy.

Sequences were derived from peripheral blood mononuclear cells (PBMCs), sampled at new diagnosis, from a patient treated with antithyroid drugs. This receptor was taken from a woman under 40 with Graves disease.

CDR3 coding DNA: TGTGCCAGCAGTTCGCCCAGTCGGACTAGCGGGGGTAATGAGCAGTTCTTC. It specifies CASSSPSRTSGGNEQFF. The V and J genes are TRBV12-3 or TRBV12-4 and TRBJ2-1; 13 nucleotides align to TRBD2. The CDR3 is made up of 17 amino acids. With V trimmed by 4 bases and J by 7 bases, 10 bases remained unmatched.